The clone carrying this T cell receptor (beta chain) has only one observation. This specimen belongs to a study of blood T cells in healthy people across ages. Study-wide background: About one barcoded beta molecule per two T cells was captured by template switching.

The CDR3 length is 15 residues. Germline CDR1 and CDR2: DFQATT and SNEGSKA (reference sequence). With V trimmed by 6 bases and J by 1 base, 8 bases remained unmatched. Alongside a J-beta primer mix, a sample-barcoded 5' primer served in a second PCR lasting about 6 to 11 cycles. Each cDNA molecule was tagged by a template-switch adaptor with 12 random nucleotides. Paired-end reads containing CDR3 totaled no fewer than 3 million for each sample. TCRdb reprocessed the 5' RACE reads with MiXCR, giving one entry per CDR3 protein. The sample has 550,000 to 800,000 distinct CDR3 sequences; 21% are singletons.

This receptor was obtained from a man in his 70s in good health. V usage is TRBV20-1 and J usage is TRBJ2-3; the match to TRBD2 covers 9 bases. What was sequenced was blood. CDR3 sequence reads: CSAGRTSARTDTQYF. CDR3 nucleotide sequence: TGCAGTGCCGGAAGGACTAGCGCCCGCACAGATACGCAGTATTTT.